A selection of T cell receptor beta chains follows, all from one sample in a study of cytomegalovirus exposure and HLA in healthy donors. TCRdb's table, derived via immunoSEQ multiplex PCR, lists solely in-frame clones and lacks some. Seen here are over 150,000 clones, about 85% observed once, and the top ten hold roughly 15%. Sequenced input: PBMCs. The receptors were gathered from a man in his late teens or twenties in good health and CMV-seropositive. Both conserved end residues are part of each CDR3. D genes are given only for firm matches. Size is stated for part of the rows, as once, few or many counts, or as a class when the clone is expanded.

v_gene,abundance,d_gene,j_gene,len,CDR3nt,CDR3aa
TRBV6-5,.,.,TRBJ1-2,14,TGTGCCAGCAGTTACTCGGCAGGCCACTATGGCTACACCTTC,CASSYSAGHYGYTF
TRBV19,once,.,TRBJ1-2,14,TGTGCCAGTTCATCTTCCAGGGATGCCTATGGCTACACCTTC,CASSSSRDAYGYTF
TRBV27,once,TRBD1,TRBJ1-1,16,TGTGCCAGCAGAGGGACAGGGGACCGTATTTTTACGAAAGCTTTCTTT,CASRGTGDRIFTKAFF
TRBV27,once,.,TRBJ1-2,13,TGTGCCAGCAGTTTAGGGGCGAACTATGGCTACACCTTC,CASSLGANYGYTF
TRBV18,.,.,TRBJ1-2,12,TGTGCCAGCTCAGAACAGCCCTATGGCTACACCTTC,CASSEQPYGYTF
TRBV27,.,.,TRBJ2-3,13,TGTGCCAGCAGTTTTCGGGGGAAAGATACGCAGTATTTT,CASSFRGKDTQYF
TRBV5-1,.,.,TRBJ2-1,14,TGCGCCAGCAGTGAGGGAGGTCCCTACAATGAGCAGTTCTTC,CASSEGGPYNEQFF
TRBV11-2,.,.,TRBJ2-1,12,TGTGCCAGCAGCGGAGCGTACAATGAGCAGTTCTTC,CASSGAYNEQFF
TRBV28,.,.,TRBJ2-3,16,TGTGCCAGCAGTCGGGCCGTGACTAGACTCACAGATACGCAGTATTTT,CASSRAVTRLTDTQYF
TRBV6-6,once,.,TRBJ1-2,16,TGTGCCAGCAGTTACTTTTTTACAGGGAGGGACTATGGCTACACCTTC,CASSYFFTGRDYGYTF
TRBV5-1,few,TRBD1,TRBJ1-6,15,TGCGCCAGCAGCTTGGTACAGGGGGCGATTTCACCCCTCCACTTT,CASSLVQGAISPLHF
TRBV4-1,once,.,TRBJ2-5,13,TGCGCCAGCAGCCAAAACTTCCAAGAGACCCAGTACTTC,CASSQNFQETQYF
TRBV11-2,few,.,TRBJ1-2,13,TGTGCCAGCAGCTATTCAAACAGGGATGGCTACACCTTC,CASSYSNRDGYTF
TRBV19,.,.,TRBJ2-3,14,TGTGCCAGTTCCCCCAGGCAGGGATCGGATACGCAGTATTTT,CASSPRQGSDTQYF
TRBV7-8,.,.,TRBJ1-5,15,TGTGCCAGCAGCCCATTTGACAGCCACAATCAGCCCCAGCATTTT,CASSPFDSHNQPQHF
TRBV28,.,TRBD1,TRBJ2-3,14,TGTGCCAGCAGTTTATGGACAGGGGGAAATACGCAGTATTTT,CASSLWTGGNTQYF
TRBV18,.,.,TRBJ2-1,15,TGTGCCAGCTCACCACCACTAGCAGATTACAATGAGCAGTTCTTC,CASSPPLADYNEQFF
TRBV30,.,TRBD2,TRBJ2-5,15,TGTGCCTGGGCTCGAGCGGGGGGGCAGCAAGAGACCCAGTACTTC,CAWARAGGQQETQYF
TRBV5-6,.,.,TRBJ1-4,18,TGTGCCAGCAGCTTGGACAGGGAAAGGTTGGCTGTATACGAAAAACTGTTTTTT,CASSLDRERLAVYEKLFF
TRBV2,.,.,TRBJ1-2,15,TGTGCCAGCAGTGTGGTAGCCGGCCCTAACTATGGCTACACCTTC,CASSVVAGPNYGYTF
TRBV7-3,.,.,TRBJ2-2,16,TGTGCCAGCAGCTTAACGCCAGCCGCGGGCACCGGGGAGCTGTTTTTT,CASSLTPAAGTGELFF
TRBV11-2,once,TRBD1,TRBJ1-4,15,TGTGCCAGCAACCCCGGCAGGGGGACTAATGAAAAACTGTTTTTT,CASNPGRGTNEKLFF
TRBV29-1,.,TRBD1,TRBJ1-1,14,TGCAGCGTTGATGGGACAGGGGGCGGCATTGAAGCTTTCTTT,CSVDGTGGGIEAFF
TRBV28,.,.,TRBJ2-7,13,TGTGCCAGCAGTTTTCAGTTAGCTTACGAGCAGTACTTC,CASSFQLAYEQYF
TRBV19,.,.,TRBJ1-2,14,TGTGCCAGTAGTCTCGACAGTACTAACTATGGCTACACCTTC,CASSLDSTNYGYTF
TRBV7-2,.,TRBD1,TRBJ1-1,13,TGTGCCAGCAGCTGGACAGGCTCGGTTCAAGCTTTCTTT,CASSWTGSVQAFF
TRBV5-6,.,TRBD1,TRBJ1-2,17,TGTGCCAGCAGCTTGAGCCGGGACAGGGGGTCCGCCTATGGCTACACCTTC,CASSLSRDRGSAYGYTF
TRBV5-1,.,TRBD2,TRBJ2-5,15,TGCGCCAGCAGGGAAACAGCGGGAGCTGGGGAGACCCAGTACTTC,CASRETAGAGETQYF
TRBV28,few,.,TRBJ1-5,16,TGTGCCAGCGTTACCGGGGTGGGATATAGCAATCAGCCCCAGCATTTT,CASVTGVGYSNQPQHF
TRBV19,.,TRBD1,TRBJ2-1,17,TGTGCCAGTAGTATTCTAAACTGGGACAGGGATTACAATGAGCAGTTCTTC,CASSILNWDRDYNEQFF
TRBV28,.,.,TRBJ1-5,17,TGTGCCAGCAGCCTACCCAAGGGGCAGGGTACGAATCAGCCCCAGCATTTT,CASSLPKGQGTNQPQHF
TRBV6-6,.,TRBD1,TRBJ2-7,14,TGTGCCAGCAGTTACCCCGACAGGGACTACGAGCAGTACTTC,CASSYPDRDYEQYF
TRBV9,.,TRBD2,TRBJ2-2,13,TGTGCCAGCAGCCCTTTAGCGGGGAGGGAGCTGTTTTTT,CASSPLAGRELFF
TRBV4-1,.,TRBD1,TRBJ1-2,14,TGCGCCAGCAGCCCGACGGGACAGAACTATGGCTACACCTTC,CASSPTGQNYGYTF
TRBV6-1,.,TRBD1,TRBJ1-2,15,TGTGCCAGCAGTAGACAGGGGGCGCAGAGCTATGGCTACACCTTC,CASSRQGAQSYGYTF
TRBV5-1,.,.,TRBJ2-5,14,TGCGCCAGCAGCTCCGGACAGCCAGGCGAGACCCAGTACTTC,CASSSGQPGETQYF
TRBV5-1,.,.,TRBJ2-2,17,TGCGCCAGCAGTGTCGACAGCATGGCTAAAAACACCGGGGAGCTGTTTTTT,CASSVDSMAKNTGELFF
TRBV5-6,.,TRBD2,TRBJ2-1,16,TGTGCCAGCAGCTCATGGGCTAGCGGGGTGTACAATGAGCAGTTCTTC,CASSSWASGVYNEQFF
TRBV19,once,.,TRBJ1-1,14,TGTGCCAGTAGTCCTCAGACAGTCTCCACTGAAGCTTTCTTT,CASSPQTVSTEAFF
TRBV11-2,.,TRBD2,TRBJ2-1,15,TGTGCCAGCAGCTCCGGCGGGGGGCTACACAATGAGCAGTTCTTC,CASSSGGGLHNEQFF
TRBV10-3,.,TRBD1,TRBJ1-1,14,TGTGCCATAGCGGGACAGGGGAGAAGCACTGAAGCTTTCTTT,CAIAGQGRSTEAFF
TRBV7-6,.,TRBD1,TRBJ1-1,17,TGTGCCAGCAGCTTAGTGAAGGGACAGGGCACAGACACTGAAGCTTTCTTT,CASSLVKGQGTDTEAFF
TRBV29-1,.,TRBD2,TRBJ2-4,15,TGCAGCGCCCTGGGACTAGCGGGTGACCAGGGTGGTCAGTACTTC,CSALGLAGDQGGQYF
TRBV5-4,once,.,TRBJ1-2,14,TGTGCCAGCAGCTTGGATCCGGCGGCCTATGGCTACACCTTC,CASSLDPAAYGYTF
TRBV28,.,.,TRBJ1-2,15,TGTGCCAGCAGTATGCTAGGGAGTATTAACTATGGCTACACCTTC,CASSMLGSINYGYTF
TRBV28,once,.,TRBJ1-2,16,TGTGCCAGCAGTTTATGGAAACAGGGAAGCCTCTATGGCTACACCTTC,CASSLWKQGSLYGYTF
TRBV6-1,once,.,TRBJ2-7,15,TGTGCCAGCAGTGAAGAGTCAGGGGGGCCCTACGAGCAGTACTTC,CASSEESGGPYEQYF
TRBV5-1,.,TRBD2,TRBJ2-3,19,TGCGCCAGCAGCTGGGAGCCGGGACTAGCGGGAGGGCCGGCAGATACGCAGTATTTT,CASSWEPGLAGGPADTQYF